The 6 T cell receptor beta chains reported below all come from one sample, sequenced in a study of OX40 agonist ivuxolimab in advanced cancers. Profiled with immunoSEQ multiplex PCR; TCRdb holds only in-frame clones, not every one. The sample lists roughly 75,000 clones, approximately 86% occurring once. The sequences come from CD4+ or CD8+ T cells sorted from blood, collected in a trial of the OX40 agonist ivuxolimab. These TCRs come from an adult with an advanced solid tumor such as melanoma, head and neck, liver or kidney cancer.

The rearrangement links TRBV10-3 to TRBJ2-5, with TRBD1 matching 9 bases. The J call may be in error: the DNA end matches TRBJ2-7 better. CDR3 length: 14 residues. Per the germline V gene, CDR1 is ENHRY and CDR2 is SYGVKD. The CDR3 coding sequence is TGTGCCATCCTCCCCGGGACAGGGTTCCACGAGCAGTACTTC. Its protein product is CAILPGTGFHEQYF.

This clone was counted a single time. V usage is TRBV6-1 and J usage is TRBJ2-2; TRBD2 agrees at 9 bases. Looked up from germline, CDR1 is MNHNS and CDR2 is SASEGT. J lost 7 bases, V lost 5 bases, and 8 bases had no gene match. The CDR3 totals 15 residues. CDR3 in amino acids: CASSPRTSVGGELFF. CDR3 in DNA: TGTGCCAGCAGTCCCCGGACTAGCGTTGGCGGGGAGCTGTTTTTT.

CDR3 sequence: CSARWADTQYF. Written as DNA, the CDR3 is TGCAGTGCTAGATGGGCAGATACGCAGTATTTT. The rearrangement links TRBV20-1 to TRBJ2-3, with D unresolved. V lost 2 bases and J lost 4, with 4 bases in between. Germline CDR1 DFQATT, CDR2 SNEGSKA (reference sequence). This CDR3 spans 11 amino acids.

V gene TRBV27 combines with J gene TRBJ1-1; no firm D call. The germline V gene has CDR1 MNHEY and CDR2 SMNVEV (reference sequence). The length of the CDR3 is 13 residues. Trimming stripped 4 bases from V and 6 bases from J, with 12 bases between. The chain's CDR3 is CASSSFERAEAFF. In DNA form, the CDR3 reads TGTGCCAGCAGTTCCTTCGAACGGGCTGAAGCTTTCTTT.

This clone turned up a few times. CDR3 bases: TGCGCCAGCAGCCAACACGTAGCGGGAGTAAATAGGAATGAGCAGTTCTTC. Encoded protein: CASSQHVAGVNRNEQFF. The chain links TRBV4-1 to TRBJ2-1; TRBD2 matches 9 bases. V gave up 2 bases and J gave up 7 bases; unmatched junction bases: 12. The CDR3 consists of 17 residues. CDR1 is MGHRA, CDR2 YSYEKL, per germline.

This sequence joins TRBV4-3 and TRBJ2-7; TRBD2 matches at 9 bases. Per the germline V gene, CDR1 is LGHNA and CDR2 is YSLEER. V lost 3 bases, J lost 2 bases, and 2 bases stayed unmatched. CDR3 length: 14 residues. CDR3 nucleotide sequence: TGCGCCAGCAGCCAGAGCGGGGGGACCTACGAGCAGTACTTC. It is translated as CASSQSGGTYEQYF.